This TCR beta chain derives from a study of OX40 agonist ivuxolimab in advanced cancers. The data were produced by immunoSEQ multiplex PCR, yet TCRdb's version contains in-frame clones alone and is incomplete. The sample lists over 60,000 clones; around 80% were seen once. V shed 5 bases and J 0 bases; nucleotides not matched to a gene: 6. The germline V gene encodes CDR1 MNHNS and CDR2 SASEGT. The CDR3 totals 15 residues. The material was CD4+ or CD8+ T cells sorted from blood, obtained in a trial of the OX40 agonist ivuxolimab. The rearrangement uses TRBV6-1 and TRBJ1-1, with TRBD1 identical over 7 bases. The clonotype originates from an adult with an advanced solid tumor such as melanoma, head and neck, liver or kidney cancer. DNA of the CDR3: TGTGCCAGCAGTAAACCGGGACAGCTGAACACTGAAGCTTTCTTT. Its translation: CASSKPGQLNTEAFF.